Given below is one T cell receptor (beta chain) in context. This specimen comes from a study of T cell repertoires in cytomegalovirus infection. TCRdb independently ran MiXCR on the reads; one entry per CDR3 protein. The sample has some 300,000 distinct CDR3 sequences, 9.6% seen once; the top ten hold around 2.6%. This clonotype was obtained from a human donor in good health (CMV status not recorded). Some clones in this sample may be carry-over from other donors' samples. Specimen: PBMCs.

CDR3 bases: TGCGCCAGCAGCCTGGCCGGGACCGGGCACTACGAGCAGTACGTC. This gives the protein CASSLAGTGHYEQYV. The V call is TRBV4-3, the J call TRBJ2-7; D may be TRBD1 or TRBD2 (5 bases each). CDR3 length equals 15 residues. From germline, CDR1 is LGHNA and CDR2 YSLEER. V shed 4 bases and J shed 3 bases, with 16 bases lying between them.